This entry is about one TCR beta chain. The sample comes from a study of cytomegalovirus exposure and HLA in healthy donors. 60 Vbeta and 13 Jbeta primers were used in PCR. The assay was immunoSEQ multiplex PCR, and TCRdb's table has in-frame clones only and misses some. The data show some 90,000 clones, 70% to 80% seen once. From germline, CDR1 is SEHNR and CDR2 FQNEAQ (reference sequence). CDR3 length: 18 residues. With V trimmed by 5 bases and J by 5 bases, 15 bases remained unmatched. The chain couples TRBV7-9 to TRBJ2-5; 12 bases match TRBD2. The sample taken for sequencing was PBMCs. This receptor was obtained from a man aged 60 to 69 in good health and CMV-seronegative. CDR3 in amino acids: CASSLLAGGPNPRETQYF. CDR3 sequence (DNA): TGTGCCAGCAGCCTACTAGCGGGAGGCCCCAATCCACGGGAGACCCAGTACTTC.